A single sample gave rise to the 20 T cell receptor beta chains below, sequenced in a study of human T cells and chemical hapten exposure. Time point denoted: patch test 1, 2 weeks after DPC sensitization. This sample's treatment: therapeutic diphenylcyclopropenone sensitization with weekly scalp DPC. TCRdb reprocessed the RACE reads with MiXCR, giving one entry per CDR3 protein. The sample carries around 110,000 distinct CDR3 sequences, 9% to 14% recorded once. The source material was whole blood, sampled in connection with sensitization to the hapten diphenylcyclopropenone (DPC). Source of these receptors: a woman aged 50 to 65 with alopecia areata. Some clones in this sample may be carry-over from other donors' samples.

This clonotype was seen repeatedly, ten times or more. The CDR3 protein is CASSPLPVRGAATGANVLTF. CDR3 DNA: TGTGCCAGCTCACCATTACCCGTCAGGGGGGCAGCAACTGGGGCCAACGTCCTGACTTTC. The chain has TRBV18 and TRBJ2-6, with D tentatively TRBD1 (7 bases). Between the trimmed V and J ends, which lost 2 bases and 2 bases, there was a span of 22 bases. Germline assignment: CDR1 KGHSH and CDR2 LQKENI. The CDR3 has 20 residues.

This clonotype was seen a few times. J is TRBJ1-5 and V is TRBV28; unclear D gene. Trimming cost V 7 bases and J 2 bases, with 12 bases left between them. This CDR3 comprises 14 residues. CDR1 and CDR2 (germline): MDHEN, SYDVKM. CDR3 sequence: CASNSEIGNQPQHF. The DNA for the CDR3 is TGTGCCAGCAACTCCGAAATCGGCAATCAGCCCCAGCATTTT. Based on the CDR3 plus reference TRBV28 and TRBJ1-5, the full variable domain is DVKVTQSSRYLVKRTGEKVFLECVQDMDHENMFWYRQDPGLGLRLIYFSYDVKMKEKGDIPEGYSVSREKKERFSLILESASTNQTSMYLCASNSEIGNQPQHFGDGTRLSIL.

This clonotype was recorded at least ten times. The chain uses TRBV3-1 and TRBJ2-7; 8 positions agree with TRBD2. The CDR3 contains 13 residues. Per germline, CDR1 LGHDT and CDR2 YNNKEL (reference sequence). V shed 5 bases, J shed 4 bases, and the junction held 4 bases outside the gene matches. The CDR3, as DNA: TGTGCCAGCAGCTCTCGCGGGGGGTACGAGCAGTACTTC. Translated: CASSSRGGYEQYF.

The rearrangement uses TRBV20-1 and TRBJ2-7, with 8 bases fitting TRBD1. Losses at the gene ends were 3 bases for V and 2 bases for J; bases not matched to a gene: 6. Germline V gene lookup returns CDR1 DFQATT and CDR2 SNEGSKA (reference sequence). The CDR3 covers 14 residues. Here the CDR3 reads CSARQGQDPYEQYF. CDR3 DNA sequence: TGCAGTGCTAGGCAGGGACAGGACCCCTACGAGCAGTACTTC.

The chain recombines TRBV18 with TRBJ2-6; D not resolved. V shed 5 bases and J shed 0 bases, with 8 bases lying between them. The length of the CDR3 is 15 residues. CDR1 is KGHSH, CDR2 LQKENI, per germline. CDR3 amino acids: CASSSEISGANVLTF. CDR3 nucleotides: TGTGCCAGCTCATCCGAGATCTCTGGGGCCAACGTCCTGACTTTC.

This clonotype was seen at least ten times. Here the CDR3 DNA reads TGTGCCACCAGCAGAGAGCCAGGAGGGACCGTTGAAGCTTTCTTT. This encodes CATSREPGGTVEAFF. The chain links TRBV15 to TRBJ1-1; D might be TRBD1 (5 bases). Trimming took 0 bases from V and 7 from J, leaving 15 bases between them. The CDR3 extends over 15 amino acids. The V gene's germline CDR1 is LNHNV and CDR2 YYDKDF (reference sequence).

There are many counts of this clonotype. The J gene is TRBJ2-1, the V gene TRBV2; 8 bases line up with TRBD1. The CDR3 contains 15 residues. Germline V lookup: CDR1 SNHLY, CDR2 FYNNEI. After removal of 7 bases from V and 0 bases from J, the junction contained 5 bases not matched to a gene. CDR3 region: CASTRQGSSYNEQFF. The CDR3 nucleotides are TGTGCCAGCACCAGACAGGGGAGCTCCTACAATGAGCAGTTCTTC.

This clonotype was detected a few times. The chain uses TRBV12-3 or TRBV12-4 and TRBJ2-2, with D uncertain. Between the trimmed V and J ends, which lost 6 bases and 5 bases, there was a span of 10 bases. This CDR3 is 13 amino acids long. CDR3 bases: TGTGCCAGCAGCCAAAGGGCTACCGGGGAGCTGTTTTTT. Encoded protein: CASSQRATGELFF.

This sequence joins TRBV20-1 and TRBJ2-7; 8 bases map to TRBD2. This CDR3 comprises 14 residues. V lost 3 bases and J lost 7; bases outside the gene matches: 11. CDR1 DFQATT and CDR2 SNEGSKA come from the germline V gene (reference sequence). CDR3 in DNA: TGCAGTGCTAGCTCCGGGGGGGCGATGAGGGAGCAGTACTTC. Amino acids: CSASSGGAMREQYF.

This clonotype has more than one count but fewer than ten. CDR3 sequence: CASSLQNEQFF. DNA of the CDR3: TGTGCCAGCAGTCTCCAGAATGAGCAGTTCTTC. The rearrangement uses TRBV28 and TRBJ2-1; D uncertain. V was cut by 5 bases and J by 7 bases, with 6 bases left in between. CDR3 size: 11 residues. Per germline, CDR1 MDHEN and CDR2 SYDVKM. The complete variable domain, with remaining parts taken from reference TRBV28 and TRBJ2-1, reads DVKVTQSSRYLVKRTGEKVFLECVQDMDHENMFWYRQDPGLGLRLIYFSYDVKMKEKGDIPEGYSVSREKKERFSLILESASTNQTSMYLCASSLQNEQFFGPGTRLTVL.

This clonotype occurred a few times. J is TRBJ1-3 and V is TRBV7-9; the D is unclear. Trimming pared 3 bases from V and 7 bases from J, leaving 16 bases between. This CDR3 has 15 residues. Germline V CDR1 and CDR2: SEHNR, FQNEAQ (reference sequence). CDR3 nucleotide sequence: TGTGCCAGCAGCTTGGACCTTCTTGGAGCGAACACCATATATTTT. It is translated as CASSLDLLGANTIYF.

V and J are TRBV10-3 and TRBJ1-3, with 10 bases matching TRBD1. CDR1 ENHRY and CDR2 SYGVKD come from the germline V gene. V shed 8 bases and J 2 bases; nucleotides not matched to a gene: 0. This CDR3 has 13 residues. The CDR3 is CAIGTGAGNTIYF. The CDR3 DNA sequence: TGTGCCATCGGGACAGGGGCTGGAAACACCATATATTTT.

The gene calls are TRBV18 and TRBJ1-5; TRBD1 matches at 7 bases. The CDR3 is made up of 15 amino acids. J was trimmed by 3 bases and V by 3 bases; bases with no gene match: 5. Germline CDR1 reads KGHSH; CDR2 reads LQKENI. The CDR3, as DNA: TGTGCCAGCTCACCGGAGACAGGGATCAATCAGCCCCAGCATTTT. The encoded protein is CASSPETGINQPQHF.

This clonotype turned up a few times. V usage is TRBV11-2 and J usage is TRBJ2-3; 14 bases fit TRBD2. Germline V gene data show CDR1 as SGHAT and CDR2 as FQNNGV. This CDR3 has 16 amino acids. V lost 5 bases to trimming and J lost 6 bases; unmatched junction nucleotides: 7. CDR3 bases: TGTGCCAGCAGCCGGGGACTAGCGGGGGAAGGGGATACGCAGTATTTT. Its translation: CASSRGLAGEGDTQYF.

This clonotype has ten or more counts. This sequence joins TRBV18 and TRBJ2-4, with D possibly TRBD2 on 6 matching bases. Trimming removed 3 bases from V and 5 bases from J, with 11 bases in between. CDR3 size: 14 residues. The germline V gene encodes CDR1 KGHSH and CDR2 LQKENI. CDR3 in amino acids: CASSPRTIENIQYF. The DNA of the CDR3 is TGTGCCAGCTCACCGAGGACTATTGAAAACATTCAGTACTTC.

The V gene is TRBV28, the J gene TRBJ2-3; D is undetermined. CDR1 and CDR2 from the germline V gene are MDHEN and SYDVKM. The CDR3 covers 18 residues. V was clipped by 6 bases and J by 4 bases, with 26 bases between them. The CDR3 bases are TGTGCCAGCAGCTTTACCAGTACCCGCCATACGACCCCAGATACGCAGTATTTT. This encodes CASSFTSTRHTTPDTQYF.

This clonotype came up many times. The chain uses TRBV6-2 or TRBV6-3 and TRBJ2-7, with D possibly being TRBD2 (6 bases). Germline V lookup: CDR1 MNHEY, CDR2 SVGEGT. Trimming took 1 base from V and 3 from J, leaving 13 bases between them. The CDR3 extends over 15 amino acids. The CDR3 loop reads CASSYFASEGYEQYF. CDR3 nucleotides: TGTGCCAGCAGTTACTTCGCTAGCGAGGGCTACGAGCAGTACTTC.

This clonotype was seen more than once but under ten times. The rearrangement links TRBV11-2 to TRBJ1-1; D is possibly TRBD1 (5 bases). Germline V gene lookup returns CDR1 SGHAT and CDR2 FQNNGV. The germline V and J ends were trimmed by 5 bases and 1 base, with 8 bases remaining between them. There are 13 residues in the CDR3. CDR3 bases: TGTGCCAGCAGCCGAACAGGGAACACTGAAGCTTTCTTT. Its protein is CASSRTGNTEAFF.

This chain joins TRBV12-3 or TRBV12-4 and TRBJ2-2, with no clear D. The CDR3 consists of 15 residues. With 4 bases removed from V and 6 bases from J, the gap between germline ends came to 15 bases. CDR3 sequence (DNA): TGTGCCAGCAGTTCGCCAGGTCGGTGGGCCGGGGAGCTGTTTTTT. Protein sequence: CASSSPGRWAGELFF.

Only a few counts were recorded for this clonotype. The chain carries TRBV12-3 or TRBV12-4 and TRBJ1-5; 8 positions agree with TRBD1. CDR3 size: 15 residues. Germline trimming cut 3 bases from V and 8 bases from J; bases unmatched to any gene: 9. CDR3 amino acids: CASSLRQGTGEPQHF. The CDR3 nucleotides read TGTGCCAGCAGTTTGCGACAGGGGACTGGGGAGCCCCAGCATTTT.